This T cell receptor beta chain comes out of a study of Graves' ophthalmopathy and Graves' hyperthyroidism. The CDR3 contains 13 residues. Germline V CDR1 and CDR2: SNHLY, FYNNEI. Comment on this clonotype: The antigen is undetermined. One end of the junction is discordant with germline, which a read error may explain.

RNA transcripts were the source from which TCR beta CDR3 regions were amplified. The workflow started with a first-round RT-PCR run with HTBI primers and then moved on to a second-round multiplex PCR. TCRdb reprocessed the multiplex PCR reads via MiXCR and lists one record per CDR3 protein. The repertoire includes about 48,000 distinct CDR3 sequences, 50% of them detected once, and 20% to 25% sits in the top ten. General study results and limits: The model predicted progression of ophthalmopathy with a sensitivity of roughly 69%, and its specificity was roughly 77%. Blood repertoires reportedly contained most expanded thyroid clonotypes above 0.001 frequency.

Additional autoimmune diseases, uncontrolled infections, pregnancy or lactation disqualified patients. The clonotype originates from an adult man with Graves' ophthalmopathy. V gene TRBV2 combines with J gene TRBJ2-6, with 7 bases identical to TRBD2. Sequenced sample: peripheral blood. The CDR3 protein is CASSVSGGDTEAF. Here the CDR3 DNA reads TGTGCCAGCAGTGTTTCGGGGGGTGACACTGAAGCTTTC.